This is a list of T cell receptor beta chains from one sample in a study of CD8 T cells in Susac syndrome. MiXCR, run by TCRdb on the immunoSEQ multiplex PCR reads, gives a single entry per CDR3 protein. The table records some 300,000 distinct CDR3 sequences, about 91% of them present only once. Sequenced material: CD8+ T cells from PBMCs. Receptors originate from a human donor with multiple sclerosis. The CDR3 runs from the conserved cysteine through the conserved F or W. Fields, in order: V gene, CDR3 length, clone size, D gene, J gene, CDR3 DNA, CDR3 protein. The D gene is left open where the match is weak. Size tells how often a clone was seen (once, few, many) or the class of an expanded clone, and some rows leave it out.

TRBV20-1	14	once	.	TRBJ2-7	TGCAGTGCTAGAGGCTTCGGGTCTAGCTACGAGCAGTACTTC	CSARGFGSSYEQYF
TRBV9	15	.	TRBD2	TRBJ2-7	TGTGCCAGCAGCGGCGGACTAGCGGGGGGCTACGAGCAGTACTTC	CASSGGLAGGYEQYF
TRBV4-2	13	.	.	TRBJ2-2	TGTGCCAGCAGCCAAGGGAGCGGCGGGGAGCTGTTTTTT	CASSQGSGGELFF
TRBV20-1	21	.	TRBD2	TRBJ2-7	TGCAGTGCTAGTCAAGGGATAGGCCCCTTGACTAGCGGGGGGCCATCCTACGAGCAGTACTTC	CSASQGIGPLTSGGPSYEQYF
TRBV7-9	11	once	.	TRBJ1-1	TGTGCCAGCACCTCCCCGGAGGAAGCTTTCTTT	CASTSPEEAFF
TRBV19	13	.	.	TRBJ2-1	TGTGCCAGTAGTAGTTGGAGTGGGGCTGAGCAGTTCTTC	CASSSWSGAEQFF
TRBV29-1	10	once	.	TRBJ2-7	TGCAGCGCGACCTTAGACGAGCAGTACTTC	CSATLDEQYF
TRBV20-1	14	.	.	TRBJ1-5	TGCAGTGCTAGAGATTTGGGGGGTGCGGAGCCCCAGCATTTT	CSARDLGGAEPQHF
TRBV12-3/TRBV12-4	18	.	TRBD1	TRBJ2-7	TGTGCCAGCAGTTTAACGCCTCGCTGGGACAGTCATACCTACGAGCAGTACTTC	CASSLTPRWDSHTYEQYF
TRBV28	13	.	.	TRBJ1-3	TGTGCCAGCAGTGCGGGACATGCGGGCACCATATATTTT	CASSAGHAGTIYF
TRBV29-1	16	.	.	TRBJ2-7	TGCAGCGTTCTAGCAGGGGAGGAGGACTTCTCCTACGAGCAGTACTTC	CSVLAGEEDFSYEQYF
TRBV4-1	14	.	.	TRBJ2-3	TGCGCCAGCAGCCAGGAACCCGGCACAGATACGCAGTATTTT	CASSQEPGTDTQYF
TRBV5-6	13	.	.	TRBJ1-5	TGTGCCAGCAGCTTCCTCGATTCCCAGCCCCAGCATTTT	CASSFLDSQPQHF
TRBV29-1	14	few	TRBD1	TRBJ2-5	TGCAGCGTTGACTGGTTAGGGGGCGGAGAGACCCAGTACTTC	CSVDWLGGGETQYF
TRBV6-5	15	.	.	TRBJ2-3	TGTGCCAGCAGTTACTCCTTCTCTGAGCAATCTACGCAGTATTTT	CASSYSFSEQSTQYF
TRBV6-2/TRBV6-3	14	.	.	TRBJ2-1	TGTGCCAGCAGCGCGGGGGCTGCCTCGCATGAGCAGTTCTTC	CASSAGAASHEQFF
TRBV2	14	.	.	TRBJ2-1	TGTGCCAGCGGATTTTCCGGGTCGGGGAACGAGCAGTTCTTC	CASGFSGSGNEQFF
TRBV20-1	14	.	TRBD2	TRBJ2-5	TGCAGTGCTAGGGGAGGGGCAGCTCAAGAGACCCAGTACTTC	CSARGGAAQETQYF
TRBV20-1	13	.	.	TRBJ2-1	TGCAGTGCTAGACAGGGAGAGTACAATGAGCAGTTCTTC	CSARQGEYNEQFF
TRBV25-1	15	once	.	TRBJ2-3	TGTGCCAGCAGCCCAGCGCGTAGGTACACAGATACGCAGTATTTT	CASSPARRYTDTQYF
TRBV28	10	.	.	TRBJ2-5	TGTGCCAGCAGTTCGGAGACCCAGTACTTC	CASSSETQYF
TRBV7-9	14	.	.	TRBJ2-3	TGTGCCAGCGAGGGGACAACGACCTCAGATACGCAGTATTTT	CASEGTTTSDTQYF
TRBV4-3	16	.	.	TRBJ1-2	TGCGCCAGCAGCCAAGTTAGACAGGTCCTACCCTATGGCTACACCTTC	CASSQVRQVLPYGYTF
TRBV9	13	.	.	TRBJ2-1	TGTGCCAGCAGCGTAGGTGGAGTCAATGAGCAGTTCTTC	CASSVGGVNEQFF
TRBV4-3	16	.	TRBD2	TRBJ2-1	TGCGCCAGCAGCCAAGGTTGGGAGGGCCCTTACAATGAGCAGTTCTTC	CASSQGWEGPYNEQFF
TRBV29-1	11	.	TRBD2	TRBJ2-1	TGCAGCGTTGCTAGCGGGAGTGAGCAGTTCTTC	CSVASGSEQFF
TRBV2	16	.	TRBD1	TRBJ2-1	TGTGCCAGCAGCAATTTGGGGGGACAGGGTGGCAATGAGCAGTTCTTC	CASSNLGGQGGNEQFF
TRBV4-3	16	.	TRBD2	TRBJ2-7	TGCGCCAGCAGCCAAGATGCCCTAGCGGGAGGATACGAGCAGTACTTC	CASSQDALAGGYEQYF
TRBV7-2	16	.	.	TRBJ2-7	TGTGCCAGCAGCTTATTTGTAGAGGGGCCCGCCCACGAGCAGTACTTC	CASSLFVEGPAHEQYF
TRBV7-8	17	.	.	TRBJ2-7	TGTGCCAGCAGCTTAGTACCGGGGACGGCCCCAGCCTACGAGCAGTACTTC	CASSLVPGTAPAYEQYF
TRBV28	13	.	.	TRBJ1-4	TGTGCCAGCAGCCTCTCTTTTGGTGAAAAACTGTTTTTT	CASSLSFGEKLFF
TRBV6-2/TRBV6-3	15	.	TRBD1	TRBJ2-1	TGTGCCAGCAGTTACGTGGGACAGGGCTGGGATGAGCAGTTCTTC	CASSYVGQGWDEQFF
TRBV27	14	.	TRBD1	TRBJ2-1	TGTGCCAGCATAGGGGGCCGATTCTACAATGAGCAGTTCTTC	CASIGGRFYNEQFF
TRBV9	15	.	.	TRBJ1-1	TGTGCCAGCAGCGTAGTCATGGGGGCAAACACTGAAGCTTTCTTT	CASSVVMGANTEAFF
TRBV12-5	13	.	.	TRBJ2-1	TGTGCTAGTGGTTTGGTACTGGGATCTGAGCAGTTCTTC	CASGLVLGSEQFF
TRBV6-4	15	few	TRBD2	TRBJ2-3	TGTGCCAGCAGCCCCGGGACTAGCGGGGAGGATACGCAGTATTTT	CASSPGTSGEDTQYF
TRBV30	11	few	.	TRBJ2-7	TGTGCCTGGAGCACCCTCGACTGGCAGTACTTC	CAWSTLDWQYF
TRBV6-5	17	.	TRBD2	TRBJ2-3	TGTGCCAGCAGTTACTCGGGGAGGGCCTCTAGCACAGATACGCAGTATTTT	CASSYSGRASSTDTQYF
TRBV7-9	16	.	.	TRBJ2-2	TGTGCCAGCAGCTTATTGGGGGGAAGTCGGACCGGGGAGCTGTTTTTT	CASSLLGGSRTGELFF
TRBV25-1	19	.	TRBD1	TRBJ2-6	TGTGCCAGCAGTTCTCTAGGGGGACAGGGTGGCTCTGGGGCCAACGTCCTGACTTTC	CASSSLGGQGGSGANVLTF
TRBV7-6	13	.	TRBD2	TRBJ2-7	TGTGCCAGCAGCCCGCTAGCGGGAAGCGAGCAGTACTTC	CASSPLAGSEQYF
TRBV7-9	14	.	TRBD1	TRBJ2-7	TGTGCCAGCAGCTTTATGCAGGGGGCTAACGAGCAGTACTTC	CASSFMQGANEQYF
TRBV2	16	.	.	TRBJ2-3	TGTGCCAGCAGTGAGGGGCGCGGTCGAGGCACAGATACGCAGTATTTT	CASSEGRGRGTDTQYF
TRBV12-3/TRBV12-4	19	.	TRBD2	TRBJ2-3	TGTGCCAGCAGTGCCCCCCAGTTGGGACTAGCGGGAGACACAGATACGCAGTATTTT	CASSAPQLGLAGDTDTQYF
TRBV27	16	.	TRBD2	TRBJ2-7	TGTGCCAGCAGTTCCCTGAGGACTAGCGGGGCCTACGAGCAGTACTTC	CASSSLRTSGAYEQYF
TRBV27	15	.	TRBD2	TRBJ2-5	TGTGCCAGCAGTTTAGCGGGAGACCTCCAAGAGACCCAGTACTTC	CASSLAGDLQETQYF
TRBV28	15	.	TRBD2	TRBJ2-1	TGTGCCAGCAGATACTCTACTAGCGGGTTGAATGAGCAGTTCTTC	CASRYSTSGLNEQFF
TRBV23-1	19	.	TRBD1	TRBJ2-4	TGCGCCAGAGTCCTTGCACACCGGGGACAGGGTCTGCCCAAAAACATTCAGTACTTC	CARVLAHRGQGLPKNIQYF
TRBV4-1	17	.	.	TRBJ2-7	TGCGCCAGCAGCCAAGATCAAACAGGCGGGGAACTAGAAGCGCAGTACTTC	CASSQDQTGGELEAQYF
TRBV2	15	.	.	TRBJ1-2	TGTGCCAGCAGTGAATTATTCCCAGATGCGTATGGCTACACCTTC	CASSELFPDAYGYTF
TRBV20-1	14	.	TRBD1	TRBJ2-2	TGCAGTGCTTGGGACAGATCCGGCACCGGGGAGCTGTTTTTT	CSAWDRSGTGELFF